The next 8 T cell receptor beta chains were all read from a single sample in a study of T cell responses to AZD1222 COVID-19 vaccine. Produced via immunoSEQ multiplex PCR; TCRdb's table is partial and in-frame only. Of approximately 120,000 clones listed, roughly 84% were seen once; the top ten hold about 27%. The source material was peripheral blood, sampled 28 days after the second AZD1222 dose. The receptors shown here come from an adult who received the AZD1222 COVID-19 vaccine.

For the CDR3, the DNA is TGTGCCAGCAGTTCCCCCCTCGACAAGGTAGTTGAGACCCAGTACTTC. It yields the protein CASSSPLDKVVETQYF. The chain recombines TRBV28 with TRBJ2-5; D call uncertain. The ends were cut back, 4 bases at V and 5 bases at J, with 20 bases in the middle. The germline V gene encodes CDR1 MDHEN and CDR2 SYDVKM. There are 16 residues in the CDR3.

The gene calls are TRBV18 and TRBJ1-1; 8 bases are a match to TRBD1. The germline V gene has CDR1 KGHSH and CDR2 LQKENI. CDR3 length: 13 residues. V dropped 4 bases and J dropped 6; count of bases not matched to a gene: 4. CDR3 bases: TGTGCCAGCTCACTACAGGGGGAGGCTGAAGCTTTCTTT. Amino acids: CASSLQGEAEAFF.

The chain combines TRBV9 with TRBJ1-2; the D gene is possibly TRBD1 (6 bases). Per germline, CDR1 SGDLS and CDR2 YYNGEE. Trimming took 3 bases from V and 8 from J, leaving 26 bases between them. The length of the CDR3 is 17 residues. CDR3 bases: TGTGCCAGCAGCGGACTTTTACGTGGGGGCAAGTTGGGAGGCTACACCTTC. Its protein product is CASSGLLRGGKLGGYTF.

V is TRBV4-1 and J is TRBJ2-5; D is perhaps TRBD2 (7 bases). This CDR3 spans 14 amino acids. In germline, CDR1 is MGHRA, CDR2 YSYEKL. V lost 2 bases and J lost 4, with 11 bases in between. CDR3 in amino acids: CASSQRGAGETQYF. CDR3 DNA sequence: TGCGCCAGCAGCCAACGGGGGGCGGGAGAGACCCAGTACTTC.

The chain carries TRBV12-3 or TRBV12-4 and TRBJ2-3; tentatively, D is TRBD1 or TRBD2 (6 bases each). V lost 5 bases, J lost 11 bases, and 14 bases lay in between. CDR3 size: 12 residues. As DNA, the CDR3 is TGTGCCAGCAGTACAACCGGGGGCAAGCAGTATTTT. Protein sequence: CASSTTGGKQYF.

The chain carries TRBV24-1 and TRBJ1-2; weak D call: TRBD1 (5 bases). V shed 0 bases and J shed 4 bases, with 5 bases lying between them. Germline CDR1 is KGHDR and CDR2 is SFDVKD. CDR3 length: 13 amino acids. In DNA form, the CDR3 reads TGTGCCACCAGTGATTTGGACAGCTATGGCTACACCTTC. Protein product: CATSDLDSYGYTF.

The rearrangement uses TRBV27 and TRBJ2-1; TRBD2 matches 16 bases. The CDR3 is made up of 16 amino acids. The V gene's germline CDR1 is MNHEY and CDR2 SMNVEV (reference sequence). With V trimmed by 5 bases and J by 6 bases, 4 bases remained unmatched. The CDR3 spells CASSPGTSGGANEQFF. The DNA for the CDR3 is TGTGCCAGCAGTCCAGGGACTAGCGGGGGGGCCAATGAGCAGTTCTTC.

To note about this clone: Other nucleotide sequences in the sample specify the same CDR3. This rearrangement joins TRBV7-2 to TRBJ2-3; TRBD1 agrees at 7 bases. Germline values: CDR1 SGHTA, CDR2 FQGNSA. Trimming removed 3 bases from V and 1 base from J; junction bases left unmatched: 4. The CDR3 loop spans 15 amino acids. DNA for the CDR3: TGTGCCAGCAGCTTGAGGGGGCGTGGCACAGATACGCAGTATTTT. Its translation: CASSLRGRGTDTQYF.